These T cell receptor beta chains were read from a single sample in a study of blood T cell repertoires in COVID-19. This table comes from immunoSEQ multiplex PCR, and its TCRdb copy is limited to in-frame clones, with some not included. The profile shows about 210,000 clones, around four fifths of them singletons. The sample taken for sequencing was peripheral blood. The receptors here all came from a man aged 50 to 60 with active or convalescent COVID-19. Both conserved end residues are part of each CDR3. Fields, in order: clone size, J gene, D gene, V gene, CDR3 protein, CDR3 DNA. D genes are given only for firm matches. A row's size may be missing; if present it is once, few, many or a size class.

>-|TRBJ1-2|-|TRBV4-3
CASSHGYSPLRGYGYTF
TGCGCCAGCAGCCACGGATACTCCCCCCTTCGGGGCTATGGCTACACCTTC
>-|TRBJ1-4|TRBD1|TRBV5-1
CASSFGDSGREKLFF
TGCGCCAGCAGCTTCGGGGACAGCGGGAGGGAAAAACTGTTTTTT
>-|TRBJ1-4|TRBD1|TRBV4-1
CASSRVDRGATNEKLFF
TGCGCCAGCAGCCGAGTAGACAGGGGCGCGACTAATGAAAAACTGTTTTTT
>-|TRBJ2-7|TRBD2|TRBV19
CASREAGALEQYF
TGTGCCTCCCGAGAAGCGGGAGCTCTCGAGCAGTACTTC
>-|TRBJ1-6|TRBD1|TRBV30
CAFRVPGQGYHNSPLHF
TGTGCCTTCAGAGTTCCGGGACAGGGGTACCATAATTCACCCCTCCACTTT
>once|TRBJ1-2|TRBD1|TRBV7-2
CASSVYTLGQNGYTF
TGTGCCAGCAGCGTATATACCCTGGGACAGAATGGCTACACCTTC
>few|TRBJ2-3|-|TRBV3-1/TRBV3-2
CASSQARQKSDTQYF
TGTGCCAGCAGCCAAGCTAGGCAGAAATCAGATACGCAGTATTTT
>-|TRBJ2-7|-|TRBV5-6
CASSLGGFGEQYF
TGTGCCAGCAGCTTAGGGGGTTTCGGCGAGCAGTACTTC
>few|TRBJ1-1|-|TRBV6-5
CASRADSGTEAFF
TGTGCCAGCAGGGCGGACAGCGGCACTGAAGCTTTCTTT
>-|TRBJ1-1|TRBD1|TRBV7-9
CASSLGTDTEAFF
TGTGCCAGCAGCCTAGGGACAGACACTGAAGCTTTCTTT
>-|TRBJ2-1|TRBD2|TRBV28
CASSFAGLAGNEQFF
TGTGCCAGCAGTTTTGCGGGACTAGCGGGAAACGAGCAGTTCTTC
>-|TRBJ1-1|-|TRBV6-5
CASSSGERNTEAFF
TGTGCCAGCAGTTCTGGGGAGAGGAACACTGAAGCTTTCTTT
>-|TRBJ2-1|-|TRBV11-2
CASSEQDRSSYNEQFF
TGTGCCAGCAGCGAACAGGATAGGAGCTCCTACAATGAGCAGTTCTTC
>once|TRBJ2-5|-|TRBV5-5
CASSSWTARETQYF
TGTGCCAGCAGCTCCTGGACAGCCCGAGAGACCCAGTACTTC
>-|TRBJ2-7|TRBD2|TRBV28
CASQTSGGNYEQYF
TGTGCCAGCCAGACTAGCGGCGGTAACTACGAGCAGTACTTC
>once|TRBJ2-5|-|TRBV7-8
CASSLDPPQETQYF
TGTGCCAGCAGCTTAGACCCTCCCCAGGAGACCCAGTACTTC
>once|TRBJ1-3|-|TRBV18
CASSPMEQAGNTIYF
TGTGCCAGCTCACCAATGGAACAGGCTGGAAACACCATATATTTT
>-|TRBJ2-5|TRBD2|TRBV7-2
CASSLSLAGLETQYF
TGTGCCAGCAGCTTATCACTAGCGGGATTGGAGACCCAGTACTTC
>-|TRBJ2-2|TRBD2|TRBV19
CASSPGLASGELFF
TGTGCCAGTAGTCCGGGACTAGCGAGCGGGGAGCTGTTTTTT
>few|TRBJ1-5|-|TRBV21-1
CASSKGRGKPQHF
TGTGCCAGCAGCAAAGGCAGGGGAAAGCCCCAGCATTTT